The clone carrying this TCR beta chain was counted ten times or more. Its antigen is unknown. This entry belongs to a study of spatial heterogeneity in lung cancer. Study-level background: The mean occurrence of each unique TCR and UMI combination in raw reads exceeded ten.

Broader study findings: There were more appearances of ubiquitous expanded tumor TCRs in blood at resection than at follow-up.

Time point of the sample: sample taken at primary tumor resection. Sequencing of whole RNA from tumor, nontumor lung or frozen PBMC involved no sorting. The cohort: over 70 early-stage, untreated non-small cell lung cancer patients. Each TCR cDNA molecule carried a unique molecular identifier. TCRdb recomputed calls from the 5' RACE reads with MiXCR, one row per CDR3 protein. Seen here are about 10,000 distinct CDR3 sequences, about 5% observed once, and the top ten hold more than 20%. The TCR comes from a male donor with early-stage non-small cell lung cancer. Here the sequenced sample was PBMCs, taken at surgery.

The CDR3 DNA follows: TGTGCCAGCAGCTTTCTAGGGTCGGGACTCCGCGGAGTTGGGGAGCAGTACTTC. This translates into CASSFLGSGLRGVGEQYF. The J gene is TRBJ2-7, the V gene TRBV5-4; a weak D match, TRBD2 (6 bases). From germline, CDR1 is SGHNT and CDR2 YYREEE (reference sequence). The V and J ends lost 2 bases and 7 bases respectively, with 28 bases between them. The CDR3 covers 18 residues.